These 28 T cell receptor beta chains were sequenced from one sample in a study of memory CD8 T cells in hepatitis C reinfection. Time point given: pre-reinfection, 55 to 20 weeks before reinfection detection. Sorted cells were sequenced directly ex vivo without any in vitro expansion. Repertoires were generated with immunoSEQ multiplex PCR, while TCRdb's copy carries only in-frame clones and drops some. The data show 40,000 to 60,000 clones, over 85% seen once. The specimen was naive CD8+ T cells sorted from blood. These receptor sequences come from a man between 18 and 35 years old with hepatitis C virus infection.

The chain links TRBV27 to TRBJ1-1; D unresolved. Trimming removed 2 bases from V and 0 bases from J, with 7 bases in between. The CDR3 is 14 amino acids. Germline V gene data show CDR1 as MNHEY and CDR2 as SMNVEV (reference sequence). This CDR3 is CASSLEHMNTEAFF. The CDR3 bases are TGTGCCAGCAGTTTAGAACATATGAACACTGAAGCTTTCTTT.

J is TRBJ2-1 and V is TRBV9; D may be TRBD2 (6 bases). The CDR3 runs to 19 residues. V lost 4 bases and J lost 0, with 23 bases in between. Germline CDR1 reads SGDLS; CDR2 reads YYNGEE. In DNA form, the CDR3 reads TGTGCCAGCAGCCCTCTGGGAGGCGACCCTAAGAGCTCCTACAATGAGCAGTTCTTC. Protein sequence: CASSPLGGDPKSSYNEQFF. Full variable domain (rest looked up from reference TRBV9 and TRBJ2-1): DSGVTQTPKHLITATGQRVTLRCSPRSGDLSVYWYQQSLDQGLQFLIQYYNGEERAKGNILERFSAQQFPDLHSELNLSSLELGDSALYFCASSPLGGDPKSSYNEQFFGPGTRLTVL.

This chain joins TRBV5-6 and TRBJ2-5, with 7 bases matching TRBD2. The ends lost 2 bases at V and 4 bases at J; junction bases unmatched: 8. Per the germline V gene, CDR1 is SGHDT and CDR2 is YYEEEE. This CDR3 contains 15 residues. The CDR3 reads CASSFGSGGVETQYF. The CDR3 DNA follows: TGTGCCAGCAGCTTTGGTTCGGGGGGAGTAGAGACCCAGTACTTC.

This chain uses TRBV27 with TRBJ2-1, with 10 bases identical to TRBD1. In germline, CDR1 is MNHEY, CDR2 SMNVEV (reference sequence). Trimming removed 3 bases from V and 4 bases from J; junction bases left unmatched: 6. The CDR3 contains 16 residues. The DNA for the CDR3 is TGTGCCAGCAGTTTTAGCGGACAGGGGGAGTACAATGAGCAGTTCTTC. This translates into CASSFSGQGEYNEQFF.

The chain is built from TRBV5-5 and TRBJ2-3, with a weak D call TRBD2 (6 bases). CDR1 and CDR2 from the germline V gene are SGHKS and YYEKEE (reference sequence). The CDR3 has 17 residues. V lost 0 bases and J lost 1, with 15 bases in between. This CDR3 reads CASSLARRVIGTDTQYF. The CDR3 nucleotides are TGTGCCAGCAGCTTGGCCAGGAGGGTAATAGGCACAGATACGCAGTATTTT.

The CDR3 reads CSVVGQTYEQYF. CDR3 bases: TGCAGCGTTGTGGGACAGACCTACGAGCAGTACTTC. The rearrangement links TRBV29-1 to TRBJ2-7; 7 nucleotides agree with TRBD1. After removal of 4 bases from V and 2 bases from J, the junction contained 2 bases not matched to a gene. Germline V gene sequence: CDR1 SQVTM, CDR2 ANQGSEA. This CDR3 comprises 12 residues.

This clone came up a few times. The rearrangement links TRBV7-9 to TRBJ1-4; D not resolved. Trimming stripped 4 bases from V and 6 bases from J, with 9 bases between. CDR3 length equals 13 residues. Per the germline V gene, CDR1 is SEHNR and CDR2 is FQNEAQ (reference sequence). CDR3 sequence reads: CASSSSTYEKLFF. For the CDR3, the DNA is TGTGCCAGCAGCTCTTCGACTTATGAAAAACTGTTTTTT.

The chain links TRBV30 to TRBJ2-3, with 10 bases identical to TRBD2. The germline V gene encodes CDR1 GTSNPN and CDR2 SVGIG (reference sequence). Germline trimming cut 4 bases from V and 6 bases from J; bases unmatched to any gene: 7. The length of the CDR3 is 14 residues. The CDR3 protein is CAWTNSGGRDTQYF. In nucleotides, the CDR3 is TGTGCCTGGACTAATAGCGGGGGGCGGGATACGCAGTATTTT.

CDR3 residues: CASRLDSGSNQPQHF. CDR3 sequence (DNA): TGTGCCAGCAGATTGGACTCCGGAAGCAATCAGCCCCAGCATTTT. J is TRBJ1-5 and V is TRBV11-3; D ambiguous. Trimming removed 6 bases at V and 1 base at J, with 13 bases between. The CDR3 is 15 residues long. From germline, CDR1 is SGHNT and CDR2 YENEEA.

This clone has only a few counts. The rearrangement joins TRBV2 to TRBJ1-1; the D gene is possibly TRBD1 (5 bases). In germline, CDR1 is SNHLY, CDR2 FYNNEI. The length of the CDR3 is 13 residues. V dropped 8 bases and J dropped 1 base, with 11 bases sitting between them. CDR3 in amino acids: CASSGRANTEAFF. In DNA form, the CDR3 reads TGTGCCAGCTCGGGCAGGGCGAACACTGAAGCTTTCTTT.

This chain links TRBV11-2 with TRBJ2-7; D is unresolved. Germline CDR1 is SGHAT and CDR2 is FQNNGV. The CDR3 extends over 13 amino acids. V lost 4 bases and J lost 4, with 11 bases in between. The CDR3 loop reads CASSSEVGYEQYF. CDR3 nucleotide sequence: TGTGCCAGCAGCTCTGAAGTCGGTTACGAGCAGTACTTC.

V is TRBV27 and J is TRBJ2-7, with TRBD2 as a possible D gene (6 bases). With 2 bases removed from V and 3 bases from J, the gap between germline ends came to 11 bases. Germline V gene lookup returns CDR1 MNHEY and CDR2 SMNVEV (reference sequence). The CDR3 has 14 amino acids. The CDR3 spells CASSLSGRDYEQYF. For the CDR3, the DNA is TGTGCCAGCAGTTTAAGTGGGCGGGACTACGAGCAGTACTTC.

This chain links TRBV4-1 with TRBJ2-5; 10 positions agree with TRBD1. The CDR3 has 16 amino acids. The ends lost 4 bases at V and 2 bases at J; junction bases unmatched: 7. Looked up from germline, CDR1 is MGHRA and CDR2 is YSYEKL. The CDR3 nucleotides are TGCGCCAGCAGCCCACCGGGACAGGGGCCTCAAGAGACCCAGTACTTC. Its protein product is CASSPPGQGPQETQYF.

The CDR3 loop is CASSQAGPYTDTQYF. In nucleotides, the CDR3 is TGCGCCAGCAGCCAAGCGGGGCCATACACAGATACGCAGTATTTT. The gene calls are TRBV5-1 and TRBJ2-3, with TRBD2 matching 7 bases. Looked up from germline, CDR1 is SGHRS and CDR2 is YFSETQ. The junction had 7 bases not matched to a gene; V was cut back by 4 bases and J by 2 bases. The CDR3 sequence is 15 residues long.

CDR3 residues: CASSLSSQGTEAFF. CDR3 sequence (DNA): TGTGCCAGCAGTTTAAGTTCACAGGGGACTGAAGCTTTCTTT. The V and J genes are TRBV27 and TRBJ1-1; 7 bases agree with TRBD1. V was clipped by 2 bases and J by 5 bases; unmatched bases: 5. The CDR3 is made up of 14 amino acids. CDR1 and CDR2 from the germline V gene are MNHEY and SMNVEV (reference sequence).

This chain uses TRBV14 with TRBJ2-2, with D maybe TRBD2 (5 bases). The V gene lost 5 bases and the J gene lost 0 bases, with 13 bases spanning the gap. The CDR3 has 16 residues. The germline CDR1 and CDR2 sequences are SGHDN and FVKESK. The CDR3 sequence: CASSTQLGTNTGELFF. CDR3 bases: TGTGCCAGCAGCACCCAACTCGGGACGAACACCGGGGAGCTGTTTTTT.

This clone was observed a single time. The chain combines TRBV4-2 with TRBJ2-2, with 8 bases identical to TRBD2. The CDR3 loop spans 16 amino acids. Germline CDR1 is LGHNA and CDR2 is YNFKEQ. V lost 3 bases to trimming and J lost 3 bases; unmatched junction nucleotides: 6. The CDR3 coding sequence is TGTGCCAGCAGCCAGGCGACTAGCGCTTACACCGGGGAGCTGTTTTTT. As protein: CASSQATSAYTGELFF.

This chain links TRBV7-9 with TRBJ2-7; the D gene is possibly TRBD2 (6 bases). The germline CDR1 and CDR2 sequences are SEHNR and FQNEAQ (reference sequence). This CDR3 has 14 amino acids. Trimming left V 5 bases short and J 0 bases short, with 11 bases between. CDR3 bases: TGTGCCAGCAGCGCTAGCGTACTCTCCTACGAGCAGTACTTC. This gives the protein CASSASVLSYEQYF.

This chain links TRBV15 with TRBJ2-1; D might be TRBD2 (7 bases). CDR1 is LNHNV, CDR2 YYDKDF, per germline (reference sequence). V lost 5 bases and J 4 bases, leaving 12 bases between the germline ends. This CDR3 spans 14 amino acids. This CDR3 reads CATSGGATYNEQFF. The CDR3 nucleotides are TGTGCCACCAGCGGGGGGGCTACTTACAATGAGCAGTTCTTC.

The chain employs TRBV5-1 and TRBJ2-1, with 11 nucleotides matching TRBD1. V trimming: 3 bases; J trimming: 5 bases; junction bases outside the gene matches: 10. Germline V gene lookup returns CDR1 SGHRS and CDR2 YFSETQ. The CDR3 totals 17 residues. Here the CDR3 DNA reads TGCGCCAGCAGCTCCTGGACAGGGGGCGCCGAGGACAATGAGCAGTTCTTC. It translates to CASSSWTGGAEDNEQFF.

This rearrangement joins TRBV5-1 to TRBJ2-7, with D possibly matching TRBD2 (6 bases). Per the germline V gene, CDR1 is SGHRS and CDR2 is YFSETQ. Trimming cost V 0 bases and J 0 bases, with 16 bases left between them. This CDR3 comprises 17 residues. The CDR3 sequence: CASSLGMEGIGSYEQYF. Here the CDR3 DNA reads TGCGCCAGCAGCTTGGGGATGGAGGGGATCGGCTCCTACGAGCAGTACTTC.

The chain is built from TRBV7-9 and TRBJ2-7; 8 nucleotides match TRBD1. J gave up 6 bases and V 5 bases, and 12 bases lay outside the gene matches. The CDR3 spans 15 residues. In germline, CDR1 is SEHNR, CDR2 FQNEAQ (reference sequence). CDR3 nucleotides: TGTGCCAGCAGCCCAACAGACAGGGGTTATCTCGAGCAGTACTTC. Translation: CASSPTDRGYLEQYF.

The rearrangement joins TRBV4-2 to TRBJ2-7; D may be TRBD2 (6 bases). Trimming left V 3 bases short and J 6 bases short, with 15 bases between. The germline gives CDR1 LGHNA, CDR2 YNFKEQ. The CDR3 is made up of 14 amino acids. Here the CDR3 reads CASSQAPWGGEQYF. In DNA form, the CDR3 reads TGTGCCAGCAGCCAGGCGCCGTGGGGAGGCGAGCAGTACTTC.

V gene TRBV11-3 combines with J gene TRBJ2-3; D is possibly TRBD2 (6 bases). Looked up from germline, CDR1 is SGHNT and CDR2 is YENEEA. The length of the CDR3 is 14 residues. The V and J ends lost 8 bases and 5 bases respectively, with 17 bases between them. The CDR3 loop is CASYGGLWGDTQYF. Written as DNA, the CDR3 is TGTGCCAGCTACGGGGGACTTTGGGGAGATACGCAGTATTTT.

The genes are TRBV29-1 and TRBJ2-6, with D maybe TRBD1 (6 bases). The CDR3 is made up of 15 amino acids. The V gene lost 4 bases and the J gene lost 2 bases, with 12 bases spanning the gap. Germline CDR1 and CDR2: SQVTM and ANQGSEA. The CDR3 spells CSVAEDSPGANVLTF. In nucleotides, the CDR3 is TGCAGCGTTGCCGAGGACAGTCCTGGGGCCAACGTCCTGACTTTC.

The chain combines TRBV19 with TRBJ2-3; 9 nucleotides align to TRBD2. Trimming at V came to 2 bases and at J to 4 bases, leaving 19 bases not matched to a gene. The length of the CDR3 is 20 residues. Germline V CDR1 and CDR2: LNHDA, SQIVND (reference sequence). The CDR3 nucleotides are TGTGCCAGTAGTATACTCCGACGGGGGATAGCGGGGGCCAATTCAGATACGCAGTATTTT. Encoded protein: CASSILRRGIAGANSDTQYF.

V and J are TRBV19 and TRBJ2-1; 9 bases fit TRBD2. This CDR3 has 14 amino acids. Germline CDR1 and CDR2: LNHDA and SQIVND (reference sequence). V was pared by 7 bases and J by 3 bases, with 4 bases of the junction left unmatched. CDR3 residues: CASTLAGIYNEQFF. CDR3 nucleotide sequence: TGTGCCAGTACCCTAGCGGGAATCTACAATGAGCAGTTCTTC.

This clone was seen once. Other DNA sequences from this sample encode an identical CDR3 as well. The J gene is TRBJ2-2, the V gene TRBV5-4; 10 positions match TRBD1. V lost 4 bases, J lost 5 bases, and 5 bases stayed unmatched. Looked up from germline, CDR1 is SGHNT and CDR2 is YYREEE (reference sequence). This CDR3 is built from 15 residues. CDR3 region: CASSADRGGTGELFF. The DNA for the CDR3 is TGTGCCAGCAGCGCGGACAGGGGGGGGACCGGGGAGCTGTTTTTT.